This T cell receptor (beta chain) derives from a study of cytomegalovirus exposure and HLA in healthy donors. The CDR3 runs to 16 residues. V dropped 1 base and J dropped 4 bases, with 12 bases sitting between them. CDR1 is SGHRS and CDR2 is YFSETQ in the germline V gene. Study results and limitations: A reported reduction in N-insertions relative to the roughly 640-donor mean was seen in an Asian-associated ancestry cluster in a later analysis.

On this clone itself: Its antigen is currently unknown.

PCR primers comprised 60 Vbeta and 13 Jbeta primers. Sequencing used immunoSEQ multiplex PCR; TCRdb keeps in-frame clones, though not all of them. The repertoire holds over 130,000 clones, with over 65% as singletons. The receptor was isolated from a woman aged 25 to 45 in good health and CMV-seronegative. Sequenced sample: PBMCs. The chain uses TRBV5-1 and TRBJ2-6; a weak D match, TRBD1 (6 bases). The CDR3 DNA sequence: TGCGCCAGCAGCTTGTCAGGGACAACAGGGGCCAACGTCCTGACTTTC. Translation gives CASSLSGTTGANVLTF.